This T cell receptor (beta chain) emerged from a study of metastatic and nonmetastatic thyroid tumors. The wider study: Comparative analysis of repertoires was undertaken across blood and tumor or nodule tissue obtained from malignant and benign thyroid patients.

This clone occurred a few times. Its matching antigen is unknown. Distinct nucleotide sequences in the sample also encode this CDR3. CDR3 length: 12 residues. V lost 4 bases and J lost 0, with 5 bases in between. Germline assignment: CDR1 SGHDT and CDR2 YYEEEE. Regarding the study as a whole: In blood and tumor, TCR beta diversity was reportedly significantly higher in malignant thyroid tumors than in benign nodules.

Nobody among the patients had been given any treatment before thyroid surgery. In the original analysis: Clinicopathological groups supplied CDR3 differences that were used to build a distant-metastasis classifier for papillary thyroid cancer. TCRdb re-called clones from the PCR reads using MiXCR. The V and J calls here are based on TCRdb, not the publication. This sample yields roughly 20,000 clones, of which approximately 34% are seen a single time; over 25% belongs to the top ten. The source of this sequence is a female donor with papillary thyroid cancer or a benign thyroid nodule (not recorded which). Some clones in this sample may be carry-over from other donors' samples. This sequence joins TRBV5-6 and TRBJ2-7; D is unclear. The sequencing input was tumor tissue. The CDR3 DNA is TGTGCCAGCAGCCTTAGCTCCTACGAGCAGTACTTC. This gives the protein CASSLSSYEQYF.